A single sample gave rise to the 22 T cell receptor beta chains below, sequenced in a study of blood T cell repertoires in COVID-19. Clones were read by immunoSEQ multiplex PCR, and TCRdb kept only the in-frame ones, dropping some. The sample lists around 31,000 clones; 80% to 95% were seen once. Source material: peripheral blood. The receptors originated from a man aged 60 to 69 with acute or convalescent COVID-19.

V usage is TRBV4-1 and J usage is TRBJ2-1; 8 positions agree with TRBD1. The trim removed 3 bases at V and 6 bases at J, leaving 7 bases unmatched. Germline lookup yields CDR1 MGHRA and CDR2 YSYEKL. CDR3 length: 15 amino acids. DNA for the CDR3: TGCGCCAGCAGCCAGGTAGGACAGGGAGCCAATGAGCAGTTCTTC. It encodes CASSQVGQGANEQFF.

The CDR3: CASSVAPNRGSGTEQFF. DNA of the CDR3: TGTGCCAGCAGCGTAGCCCCCAATAGAGGTAGCGGGACCGAGCAGTTCTTC. The V gene is TRBV9, the J gene TRBJ2-1; TRBD2 matches 8 bases. The CDR3 length is 17 residues. Trimming took 0 bases from V and 10 from J; bases not matched to a gene: 15. The germline gives CDR1 SGDLS, CDR2 YYNGEE.

The chain has TRBV19 and TRBJ2-7; D is possibly TRBD1 (6 bases). With 5 bases removed from V and 1 base from J, the gap between germline ends came to 15 bases. Germline CDR1 reads LNHDA; CDR2 reads SQIVND (reference sequence). This CDR3 contains 15 residues. CDR3 loop: CASSAAQGLSYEQYF. The CDR3 DNA follows: TGTGCCAGTAGTGCCGCACAGGGCCTTTCCTACGAGCAGTACTTC.

This sequence joins TRBV24-1 and TRBJ2-1, with D hard to call. V lost 6 bases and J lost 4, with 6 bases in between. CDR3 length: 12 amino acids. Germline V lookup: CDR1 KGHDR, CDR2 SFDVKD. CDR3 nucleotide sequence: TGTGCCACCAGTTCAGGTTACAATGAGCAGTTCTTC. This gives the protein CATSSGYNEQFF.

The rearrangement links TRBV5-6 to TRBJ2-1; 11 nucleotides agree with TRBD1. Germline CDR1 and CDR2: SGHDT and YYEEEE. The CDR3 covers 16 residues. V lost 6 bases, J lost 9 bases, and 14 bases stayed unmatched. The CDR3 DNA sequence: TGTGCCAGCACCCCGGACAGGGGGCGCGAAATTGGTGAGCAGTTCTTC. Translated, it gives CASTPDRGREIGEQFF.

V usage is TRBV30 and J usage is TRBJ2-1, with 8 nucleotides matching TRBD2. V lost 2 bases and J lost 6; bases outside the gene matches: 6. Germline CDR1 and CDR2: GTSNPN and SVGIG (reference sequence). The CDR3 consists of 14 residues. CDR3 region: CAWSTQREFNEQFF. The CDR3 DNA follows: TGTGCCTGGAGTACCCAGCGGGAGTTCAATGAGCAGTTCTTC.

This clone was seen a single time. V is TRBV30 and J is TRBJ1-1; D may be TRBD1 (6 bases). The length of the CDR3 is 13 residues. V was clipped by 4 bases and J by 1 base, with 10 bases between them. Germline values: CDR1 GTSNPN, CDR2 SVGIG (reference sequence). In nucleotides, the CDR3 is TGTGCCTGGACAGAACAGGGGAACACTGAAGCTTTCTTT. It encodes CAWTEQGNTEAFF.

This chain connects TRBV20-1 to TRBJ2-1; 14 nucleotides align to TRBD2. The CDR3 length is 16 residues. J lost 7 bases, V lost 3 bases, and 8 bases had no gene match. Germline V gene sequence: CDR1 DFQATT, CDR2 SNEGSKA (reference sequence). In DNA, the CDR3 is TGCAGTGCTAGTGGATCCGGGACTAGCGGGAGAAATGAGCAGTTCTTC. Protein product: CSASGSGTSGRNEQFF.

The chain has TRBV7-3 and TRBJ2-1, with 10 positions matching TRBD2. The CDR3 loop spans 17 amino acids. The germline V gene has CDR1 SGHTA and CDR2 FQGTGA. Trimming took 2 bases from V and 5 from J; bases not matched to a gene: 9. In DNA, the CDR3 is TGTGCCAGCAGCTTACTCCCTAGCGGGAGAAGAAACAATGAGCAGTTCTTC. It is translated as CASSLLPSGRRNNEQFF.

V is TRBV4-3 and J is TRBJ2-7, with 13 bases aligning to TRBD2. V was clipped by 4 bases and J by 4 bases; unmatched bases: 7. The germline gives CDR1 LGHNA, CDR2 YSLEER. This CDR3 has 16 residues. CDR3 sequence (DNA): TGCGCCAGCAGCCGCGGGACTAGCGGGACCGGATACGAGCAGTACTTC. Translated: CASSRGTSGTGYEQYF.

This chain uses TRBV15 with TRBJ2-3; D not resolved. The CDR3 totals 11 residues. Between the trimmed V and J ends, which lost 5 bases and 4 bases, there was a span of 4 bases. Germline lookup yields CDR1 LNHNV and CDR2 YYDKDF (reference sequence). The CDR3 DNA follows: TGTGCCACCAGCGAGGCAGATACGCAGTATTTT. It specifies CATSEADTQYF.

The chain uses TRBV9 and TRBJ2-5; no definite D call. The V gene lost 0 bases and the J gene lost 1 base, with 10 bases spanning the gap. Per germline, CDR1 SGDLS and CDR2 YYNGEE. This CDR3 is built from 15 residues. The CDR3 DNA is TGTGCCAGCAGCGTAGGGATAGCCAGCCAAGAGACCCAGTACTTC. Translation: CASSVGIASQETQYF.

This clone is a singleton in its sample. The gene calls are TRBV24-1 and TRBJ1-3, with a possible D match to TRBD1 (5 bases). The germline CDR1 and CDR2 sequences are KGHDR and SFDVKD. The CDR3 length is 15 residues. The ends were cut back, 4 bases at V and 4 bases at J, with 13 bases in the middle. CDR3 in amino acids: CATSDPQGAGNTIYF. The CDR3 DNA reads TGTGCCACCAGTGACCCCCAGGGTGCAGGAAACACCATATATTTT.

J is TRBJ2-1 and V is TRBV7-3; TRBD2 aligns across 11 bases. Per the germline V gene, CDR1 is SGHTA and CDR2 is FQGTGA. Unmatched junction bases numbered 3, after V lost 1 base and J lost 10 bases. The length of the CDR3 is 14 residues. The CDR3 region is CASSLSWTSGEQFF. The CDR3 nucleotides are TGTGCCAGCAGCTTAAGTTGGACTAGCGGGGAGCAGTTCTTC. Combining the CDR3 with reference TRBV7-3 and TRBJ2-1 gives the whole variable domain GAGVSQTPSNKVTEKGKYVELRCDPISGHTALYWYRQSLGQGPEFLIYFQGTGAADDSGLPNDRFFAVRPEGSVSTLKIQRTERGDSAVYLCASSLSWTSGEQFFGPGTRLTVL.

The gene calls are TRBV9 and TRBJ2-3; the match to TRBD2 covers 12 bases. Losses at the gene ends were 3 bases for V and 0 bases for J; bases not matched to a gene: 8. This CDR3 contains 18 residues. Looked up from germline, CDR1 is SGDLS and CDR2 is YYNGEE. The CDR3 reads CASSALGLAGTSTDTQYF. CDR3 bases: TGTGCCAGCAGCGCCCTTGGACTAGCGGGGACCAGCACAGATACGCAGTATTTT. The full variable domain, completed using reference TRBV9 and TRBJ2-3, is DSGVTQTPKHLITATGQRVTLRCSPRSGDLSVYWYQQSLDQGLQFLIQYYNGEERAKGNILERFSAQQFPDLHSELNLSSLELGDSALYFCASSALGLAGTSTDTQYFGPGTRLTVL.

The sample holds one count of this clone. The V gene is TRBV25-1, the J gene TRBJ2-1; 11 positions match TRBD1. The CDR3 runs 16 residues. The trim removed 3 bases at V and 6 bases at J, leaving 7 bases unmatched. Per germline, CDR1 MGHDK and CDR2 SYGVNS. CDR3 nucleotides: TGTGCCAGCAGTGATTCGGGACAGGGGGTGGGCAATGAGCAGTTCTTC. Amino acids: CASSDSGQGVGNEQFF.

V is TRBV5-6 and J is TRBJ1-1; a weak D match, TRBD1 (6 bases). Trimming removed 2 bases from V and 0 bases from J, with 17 bases in between. The CDR3 covers 17 residues. CDR1 is SGHDT and CDR2 is YYEEEE in the germline V gene. CDR3 loop: CASSFPQGPLMNTEAFF. The CDR3 bases are TGTGCCAGCAGCTTCCCACAGGGACCTCTCATGAACACTGAAGCTTTCTTT.

V and J are TRBV27 and TRBJ2-5; no reliable D call. Trimming removed 2 bases from V and 2 bases from J, with 6 bases in between. Germline assignment: CDR1 MNHEY and CDR2 SMNVEV (reference sequence). This CDR3 contains 13 residues. DNA for the CDR3: TGTGCCAGCAGTTTAACGGTACAAGAGACCCAGTACTTC. The encoded protein is CASSLTVQETQYF.

The V call is TRBV27, the J call TRBJ2-1; tentative D call: TRBD2 (6 bases). The CDR3 is made up of 16 amino acids. V lost 1 base and J 4 bases, leaving 14 bases between the germline ends. Germline CDR1 and CDR2: MNHEY and SMNVEV (reference sequence). The CDR3 spells CASSLYLGGPYNEQFF. The CDR3 nucleotides are TGTGCCAGCAGTTTATATTTGGGAGGACCTTACAATGAGCAGTTCTTC.

This chain uses TRBV27 with TRBJ1-1; 11 bases are shared with TRBD1. J lost 1 base, V lost 5 bases, and 9 bases had no gene match. This CDR3 comprises 17 residues. The germline CDR1 and CDR2 sequences are MNHEY and SMNVEV (reference sequence). This CDR3 is CASSRGQGALGNTEAFF. The CDR3 region has the DNA TGTGCCAGCAGTCGCGGACAGGGGGCGCTTGGGAACACTGAAGCTTTCTTT.

J is TRBJ2-7 and V is TRBV6-2 or TRBV6-3, with D possibly matching TRBD1 (6 bases). This CDR3 comprises 11 residues. V was clipped by 1 base and J by 9 bases, with 7 bases between them. Looked up from germline, CDR1 is MNHEY and CDR2 is SVGEGT. The CDR3: CASSYLGGQYF. In nucleotides, the CDR3 is TGTGCCAGCAGTTACTTAGGGGGGCAGTACTTC.

This chain connects TRBV11-3 to TRBJ2-3; D unresolved. V was trimmed by 5 bases and J by 6 bases, leaving 15 bases between them. Per germline, CDR1 SGHNT and CDR2 YENEEA. This CDR3 is 14 amino acids long. Written as DNA, the CDR3 is TGTGCCAGCAGCCAGACACGTCGGCTGGATACGCAGTATTTT. Encoded protein: CASSQTRRLDTQYF.